This passage covers 30 T cell receptor beta chains from one sample sequenced in a study of regulatory T cells in long-lasting Graves disease. Sample time point: persistent/refractory GD, antithyroid drugs over 5 years with positive TRAb. Extracted RNA from PBMCs served as the source of the TCR library. In building TCR beta libraries, iRepertoire HTBI primers were used together with Arm-PCR of CDR3 regions. TCRdb processed the multiplex PCR reads anew with MiXCR; each CDR3 protein has one entry. The sample has some 470,000 distinct CDR3 sequences, 20% to 25% seen once. Sequenced material: peripheral blood mononuclear cells (PBMCs), taken when the disease was refractory, from a patient treated with antithyroid drugs. These receptors came from a female donor with Graves disease.

This clonotype was seen ten or more times. This chain joins TRBV28 and TRBJ1-5, with 10 bases identical to TRBD1. The length of the CDR3 is 17 residues. Germline trimming cut 3 bases from V and 0 bases from J; bases unmatched to any gene: 5. CDR1 is MDHEN and CDR2 is SYDVKM in the germline V gene. CDR3 DNA: TGTGCCAGCAGTTTTTTCGGGACAGGGGCTAGCAATCAGCCCCAGCATTTT. Protein product: CASSFFGTGASNQPQHF.

CDR3 sequence: CASSQTAGGGYTF. The CDR3 nucleotides read TGTGCCAGCAGCCAAACAGCAGGGGGAGGCTACACCTTC. The chain couples TRBV14 to TRBJ1-2, with TRBD1 matching 7 bases. The CDR3 is made up of 13 amino acids. From germline, CDR1 is SGHDN and CDR2 FVKESK. V was pared by 2 bases and J by 8 bases, with 5 bases of the junction left unmatched.

This clonotype was recorded at least ten times. CDR3 loop: CATSRLAGQETQYF. CDR3 in DNA: TGTGCCACCAGCAGACTAGCGGGGCAAGAGACCCAGTACTTC. V is TRBV15 and J is TRBJ2-5; TRBD2 matches 9 bases. After removal of 2 bases from V and 2 bases from J, the junction contained 0 bases not matched to a gene. The CDR3 is made up of 14 amino acids. Looked up from germline, CDR1 is LNHNV and CDR2 is YYDKDF (reference sequence). Using reference TRBV15 and TRBJ2-5 for the parts outside the CDR3, the full variable domain is DAMVIQNPRYQVTQFGKPVTLSCSQTLNHNVMYWYQQKSSQAPKLLFHYYDKDFNNEADTPDNFQSRRPNTSFCFLDIRSPGLGDTAMYLCATSRLAGQETQYFGPGTRLLVL.

V usage is TRBV28 and J usage is TRBJ2-3; TRBD1 is a possible D gene (5 bases). Per germline, CDR1 MDHEN and CDR2 SYDVKM. Trimming took 7 bases from V and 0 from J, leaving 11 bases between them. This CDR3 region has 14 residues. The CDR3 nucleotides read TGTGCCAGCAAGGGGCAAGAAAGCACAGATACGCAGTATTTT. Amino acid sequence: CASKGQESTDTQYF.

About this clonotype: Just one base apart from a much larger clone, this may be a read error. The chain couples TRBV12-3 or TRBV12-4 to TRBJ2-5, with 10 bases identical to TRBD1. The CDR3 consists of 17 residues. The CDR3 loop is CASGLGDRGLSEETQYF. The CDR3 DNA reads as TGTGCCAGCGGTTTAGGTGACAGGGGGCTTTCGGAAGAGACCCAGTACTTC.

As regards this clonotype: The conserved phenylalanine or tryptophan is not found at the CDR3 terminus, so this likely reflects a read error. This chain joins TRBV9 and TRBJ1-5; D is perhaps TRBD1 (6 bases). The CDR3 runs 15 residues. Between the trimmed V and J ends, which lost 0 bases and 4 bases, there was a span of 11 bases. The V gene's germline CDR1 is SGDLS and CDR2 YYNGEE. CDR3 nucleotides: TGTGCCAGCAGCGTAGGTGGTCAGGGGAATCAGCCCCAGCATTCT. Amino acids: CASSVGGQGNQPQHS.

This clonotype occurred a few times. The rearrangement joins TRBV12-3 or TRBV12-4 to TRBJ2-7; tentative D call: TRBD1 (5 bases). The CDR3 loop spans 14 amino acids. Trimming took 5 bases from V and 2 from J, leaving 13 bases between them. The CDR3 DNA reads TGTGCCAGCAGTAAGGGGTCGGCAACCTACGAGCAGTACTTC. This codes for CASSKGSATYEQYF.

This clonotype was counted between two and nine times. The rearrangement joins TRBV19 to TRBJ1-6; tentative D call: TRBD1 (6 bases). V lost 9 bases and J lost 6, with 15 bases in between. The CDR3 totals 14 residues. Germline loops: CDR1 LNHDA, CDR2 SQIVND (reference sequence). CDR3 DNA: TGTGCCAGGTCCCCATGGGGGGCTAATTCACCCCTCCACTTT. It codes for CARSPWGANSPLHF.

The table lists this clonotype with many counts. This sequence joins TRBV6-1 and TRBJ2-7, with 12 bases that match TRBD2. V lost 7 bases, J lost 3 bases, and 7 bases stayed unmatched. Germline CDR1 is MNHNS and CDR2 is SASEGT. The CDR3 totals 15 residues. DNA for the CDR3: TGTGCCAGCAAGCGGACTAGCGGGACGTTCTACGAGCAGTACTTC. Translation gives CASKRTSGTFYEQYF.

This clonotype was observed a few times. The chain joins TRBV10-3 to TRBJ1-3, with a possible D match to TRBD1 (5 bases). V was clipped by 6 bases and J by 0 bases, with 12 bases between them. Germline CDR1 reads ENHRY; CDR2 reads SYGVKD. There are 15 residues in the CDR3. In DNA, the CDR3 is TGTGCCATCAGCCGGGACGGAAGCTCTGGAAACACCATATATTTT. Translating it yields CAISRDGSSGNTIYF.

A few counts support this clonotype. The chain employs TRBV19 and TRBJ1-5; D unclear. The CDR3 extends over 12 amino acids. From germline, CDR1 is LNHDA and CDR2 SQIVND (reference sequence). Deletions cut 7 bases from V and 6 bases from J, with 10 bases between. The CDR3 loop reads CASTNAPQPQHF. DNA of the CDR3: TGTGCCAGTACCAACGCCCCTCAGCCCCAGCATTTT. Supplemented by reference TRBV19 and TRBJ1-5, the full variable domain reads DGGITQSPKYLFRKEGQNVTLSCEQNLNHDAMYWYRQDPGQGLRLIYYSQIVNDFQKGDIAEGYSVSREKKESFPLTVTSAQKNPTAFYLCASTNAPQPQHFGDGTRLSIL.

This clonotype was observed many times. The chain joins TRBV28 to TRBJ1-5; TRBD1 aligns across 9 bases. J was trimmed by 0 bases and V by 5 bases; bases with no gene match: 11. Per the germline V gene, CDR1 is MDHEN and CDR2 is SYDVKM. The CDR3 sequence is 18 residues long. This CDR3 is CASSQDRGGLYSNQPQHF. DNA of the CDR3: TGTGCCAGCAGTCAGGACAGGGGTGGTTTGTATAGCAATCAGCCCCAGCATTTT.

For the CDR3, the DNA is TGTGCCAGCAGCCAAAGACAGGGGGCCACTGAAGCTTTCTTT. It translates to CASSQRQGATEAFF. The chain carries TRBV3-1 and TRBJ1-1; 10 bases agree with TRBD1. V was pared by 2 bases and J by 4 bases, with 1 base of the junction left unmatched. The germline V gene has CDR1 LGHDT and CDR2 YNNKEL (reference sequence). The CDR3 runs to 14 residues.

This clonotype was picked up a small number of times. CDR3 sequence: CASSAGTGRPRGTEAFF. CDR3 sequence (DNA): TGTGCCAGCAGCGCCGGGACAGGGAGACCCAGGGGCACTGAAGCTTTCTTT. The genes are TRBV7-9 and TRBJ1-1, with 9 nucleotides matching TRBD1. The CDR3 runs 17 residues. Losses at the gene ends were 5 bases for V and 4 bases for J; bases not matched to a gene: 14. CDR1 is SEHNR and CDR2 is FQNEAQ in the germline V gene (reference sequence).

This clonotype was picked up a small number of times. V usage is TRBV7-8 and J usage is TRBJ1-5; unclear D gene. V was trimmed by 0 bases and J by 4 bases, leaving 10 bases between them. This CDR3 has 15 amino acids. CDR1 and CDR2 from the germline V gene are SGHVS and FQNEAQ. The CDR3 nucleotides are TGTGCCAGCAGCTTAGCGCGGCTAGGGAATCAGCCCCAGCATTTT. It yields the protein CASSLARLGNQPQHF.

This clonotype has a handful of counts. The chain joins TRBV28 to TRBJ2-5; TRBD1 agrees at 8 bases. Germline CDR1 MDHEN, CDR2 SYDVKM. CDR3 length equals 15 residues. J was trimmed by 1 base and V by 6 bases; bases with no gene match: 7. CDR3 bases: TGTGCCAGCAGCGCCGGACAGGGAGCCCAAGAGACCCAGTACTTC. Protein product: CASSAGQGAQETQYF.

The chain is built from TRBV4-1 and TRBJ2-6; D is ambiguous. The CDR3 length is 15 residues. Germline lookup yields CDR1 MGHRA and CDR2 YSYEKL. Trimming removed 0 bases from V and 2 bases from J, with 5 bases in between. The CDR3 loop reads CASSQEQPGANVLTF. In nucleotides, the CDR3 is TGCGCCAGCAGCCAAGAGCAGCCTGGGGCCAACGTCCTGACTTTC.

This sequence joins TRBV6-1 and TRBJ1-5; 7 bases are shared with TRBD1. Unmatched junction bases numbered 8, after V lost 9 bases and J lost 3 bases. Per germline, CDR1 MNHNS and CDR2 SASEGT. The CDR3 sequence is 14 residues long. The CDR3 spells CASRRGDFNQPQHF. CDR3 nucleotides: TGTGCCAGTCGCAGGGGGGATTTCAATCAGCCCCAGCATTTT.

This clonotype came up a few times. This chain links TRBV20-1 with TRBJ2-2; D is possibly TRBD2 (6 bases). The CDR3 runs 17 residues. Trimming cost V 3 bases and J 4 bases, with 21 bases left between them. Germline assignment: CDR1 DFQATT and CDR2 SNEGSKA (reference sequence). The CDR3 loop reads CSASLPGLQRSTGELFF. For the CDR3, the DNA is TGCAGTGCTAGCCTACCGGGACTCCAAAGGAGCACCGGGGAGCTGTTTTTT.

The CDR3, as DNA: TGTGCCAGCAGCCACTATTTTGGTGGGATAGGCGATAGCAATCAGCCCCAGCATTTT. It encodes CASSHYFGGIGDSNQPQHF. The chain uses TRBV7-2 and TRBJ1-5; no firm D call. Germline lookup yields CDR1 SGHTA and CDR2 FQGNSA. Trimming pared 5 bases from V and 0 bases from J, leaving 23 bases between. The CDR3 extends over 19 amino acids.

This clonotype was found many times. This chain uses TRBV6-5 with TRBJ1-1; TRBD1 matches at 9 bases. Germline CDR1 MNHEY, CDR2 SVGAGI. V trimming: 0 bases; J trimming: 4 bases; junction bases outside the gene matches: 3. This CDR3 has 15 residues. In nucleotides, the CDR3 is TGTGCCAGCAGTTACTCACAGGGGGCTAGCACTGAAGCTTTCTTT. Translating gives CASSYSQGASTEAFF.

In DNA form, the CDR3 reads TGCAGTGCTAGGACGGTAAACTATGGCTACACCTTC. Its translation is CSARTVNYGYTF. The chain recombines TRBV20-1 with TRBJ1-2; no clear D. Germline CDR1 reads DFQATT; CDR2 reads SNEGSKA (reference sequence). V was cut by 3 bases and J by 2 bases, with 7 bases left in between. This CDR3 has 12 amino acids.

This clonotype has a count of ten or more. V and J are TRBV28 and TRBJ2-5; tentatively, D is TRBD1 or TRBD2 (5 bases each). Germline CDR1 and CDR2: MDHEN and SYDVKM. The CDR3 length is 15 residues. Trimming removed 2 bases from V and 4 bases from J, with 14 bases in between. The DNA for the CDR3 is TGTGCCAGCAGTTTAGCGTCCAGGGACGGAGAGACCCAGTACTTC. This encodes CASSLASRDGETQYF.

This clonotype was seen at least ten times. The V call is TRBV11-2, the J call TRBJ1-4, with D uncertain. V was trimmed by 5 bases and J by 1 base, leaving 20 bases between them. Germline CDR1 SGHAT, CDR2 FQNNGV. The CDR3 is 18 residues long. The CDR3 coding sequence is TGTGCCAGCAGCGACCCTACGGGAATCGGGCAAACTAATGAAAAACTGTTTTTT. Amino acid sequence: CASSDPTGIGQTNEKLFF.

This clonotype showed up many times. V and J are TRBV27 and TRBJ1-6, with 8 bases aligning to TRBD1. The CDR3 has 21 residues. The V and J ends lost 1 base and 0 bases, in that order; junction bases with no gene match: 14. CDR1 and CDR2 (germline): MNHEY, SMNVEV (reference sequence). The DNA of the CDR3 is TGTGCCAGCAGTTTATTGATTGGGACAGGTCTCACCTTCTCCTATAATTCACCCCTCCACTTT. Translation: CASSLLIGTGLTFSYNSPLHF.

V is TRBV2 and J is TRBJ2-7; D gene ambiguous. This CDR3 contains 13 residues. Germline-derived CDR1 and CDR2 are SNHLY and FYNNEI. Trimming took off 7 bases at V and 7 bases at J, with 17 bases between the two ends. Written as DNA, the CDR3 is TGTGCCAGCACTAGGACGGCTAACGGGGAGCAGTACTTC. This encodes CASTRTANGEQYF.

The CDR3 DNA follows: TGCGCCAGCAGCCAAGAGGTACGGGGGGCGAGAGAGACCCAGTACTTC. As protein: CASSQEVRGARETQYF. This sequence joins TRBV4-1 and TRBJ2-5; perhaps TRBD2 as D (7 bases). Between the trimmed V and J ends, which lost 0 bases and 4 bases, there was a span of 15 bases. The CDR3 contains 16 residues. The V gene's germline CDR1 is MGHRA and CDR2 YSYEKL.

In its sample, this clonotype was seen a few times. V usage is TRBV27 and J usage is TRBJ1-2; perhaps TRBD1 as D (5 bases). Germline CDR1 is MNHEY and CDR2 is SMNVEV (reference sequence). V lost 9 bases and J 3 bases, leaving 14 bases between the germline ends. The CDR3 extends over 13 amino acids. The DNA of the CDR3 is TGTGCCAGTCTGACAGATCCCCACTATGGCTACACCTTC. Amino acids: CASLTDPHYGYTF.

This clonotype has at least ten counts. The chain uses TRBV6-2 or TRBV6-3 and TRBJ1-1; TRBD1 agrees at 7 bases. The CDR3 consists of 14 residues. V gave up 3 bases and J gave up 5 bases; unmatched junction bases: 6. The V gene's germline CDR1 is MNHEY and CDR2 SVGEGT. In DNA, the CDR3 is TGTGCCAGCAGTTATATAGGGGGCGAGACTGAAGCTTTCTTT. It specifies CASSYIGGETEAFF.

This clonotype was observed at least ten times. The chain is built from TRBV12-3 or TRBV12-4 and TRBJ2-7; 7 bases agree with TRBD1. The CDR3 consists of 13 residues. V was clipped by 5 bases and J by 3 bases; unmatched bases: 4. The DNA for the CDR3 is TGTGCCAGCAGTATTACAGGGGACTACGAGCAGTACTTC. Protein product: CASSITGDYEQYF.